This note documents a single TCR beta chain sequence. Its antigen is unknown. The CDR3 sequence is 14 residues long. V was clipped by 2 bases and J by 0 bases, with 5 bases between them. CDR1 and CDR2 from the germline V gene are ENHRY and SYGVKD. These data come from a study of cytomegalovirus exposure and HLA in healthy donors. About the research overall: Clustering assigned about 80% of the roughly 380 genotyped donors to the Caucasian-associated ancestry cluster. Overall study results and limits: In a later analysis, a genetic analysis reported fewer productive-TCR N-insertions in an Asian-associated ancestry cluster than the cohort average. CMV serostatus was the only recorded immune exposure for donors.

PCR involved 60 Vbeta and 13 Jbeta primers. Data came from immunoSEQ multiplex PCR; TCRdb stores just in-frame clones and leaves some out. This table holds 80,000 to 100,000 clones, roughly 80% found once. V and J are TRBV10-3 and TRBJ2-1, with D perhaps TRBD1 (5 bases). Source material: PBMCs. This receptor was taken from a middle-aged man in good health and CMV-seropositive. The CDR3 DNA sequence: TGTGCCATCAGTGAGACAGGCTCCTACAATGAGCAGTTCTTC. Amino acid sequence: CAISETGSYNEQFF.